The T cell receptor beta chain under discussion was sequenced for a study of blood T cells in healthy people across ages. Overall study findings and caveats: The diversity estimates, figures obtained from one million T cells, were considered underestimates.

A second PCR of roughly 7 to 11 cycles used a sample-barcoded 5' primer and a J-beta primer mix. TCRdb re-called the 5' RACE reads through MiXCR, storing one row per CDR3 protein. Here the sample spans hundreds of thousands of distinct CDR3 sequences, about 21% being singletons. This clonotype occurred a few times. As yet, its antigen is unknown. The CDR3 runs 16 residues. V lost 0 bases and J lost 10, with 16 bases in between. Germline assignment: CDR1 MGHRA and CDR2 YSYEKL. The sequencing sample was made of blood. This TCR derives from a man between 70 and 80 years old in good health. The V gene is TRBV4-1, the J gene TRBJ1-6; the D gene is possibly TRBD1 (5 bases). The CDR3 region has the DNA TGCGCCAGCAGCCAAGAAGAGGGGCGGGATTGGTCACCCCTCCACTTT. Protein product: CASSQEEGRDWSPLHF.